Below, 13 T cell receptor beta chains from the same sample are listed, as sequenced in a study of vaccination effects on CD4 cells after COVID-19. Produced via immunoSEQ multiplex PCR; TCRdb's table is partial and in-frame only. Here the sample spans roughly 45,000 clones, under 80% being singletons. Ahead of sequencing, the ViraFEST assay grew antigen-specific CD4+ T cells using viral peptide pools. Subsequent to a culture period of around 10 days, CD4+ T cells were isolated. The individual was infected with SARS-CoV-2 between March and December 2020, as confirmed by PCR. No antigen has been identified for these receptors. The specimen comprised CD4+ T cells from PBMCs cultured with a peptide pool, sampled before COVID-19 vaccination. The source is a human donor who had a prior SARS-CoV-2 infection.

The genes are TRBV19 and TRBJ2-3, with 8 bases fitting TRBD2. Trimming took 4 bases from V and 2 from J; bases not matched to a gene: 2. CDR1 is LNHDA and CDR2 is SQIVND in the germline V gene (reference sequence). This CDR3 contains 14 residues. CDR3 sequence: CASSSSGATDTQYF. The DNA for the CDR3 is TGTGCCAGTAGTAGTAGCGGGGCCACAGATACGCAGTATTTT.

V gene TRBV6-2 or TRBV6-3 combines with J gene TRBJ1-4; a possible D gene is TRBD1 (5 bases). V lost 4 bases and J 5 bases, leaving 14 bases between the germline ends. Germline loops: CDR1 MNHEY, CDR2 SVGEGT. CDR3 size: 15 residues. The CDR3 spells CASSSAGHRNEKLFF. CDR3 nucleotide sequence: TGTGCCAGCAGTTCGGCGGGGCACCGGAATGAAAAACTGTTTTTT.

This chain joins TRBV7-2 and TRBJ1-6; unclear D gene. CDR1 SGHTA and CDR2 FQGNSA come from the germline V gene. With 2 bases removed from V and 9 bases from J, the gap between germline ends came to 17 bases. CDR3 length: 16 amino acids. As DNA, the CDR3 is TGTGCCAGCAGCTTATGGCCTACAGAGAGGACTTCACCCCTCCACTTT. Protein sequence: CASSLWPTERTSPLHF.

The rearrangement uses TRBV5-1 and TRBJ2-7, with 7 bases fitting TRBD1. The length of the CDR3 is 13 residues. Germline-derived CDR1 and CDR2 are SGHRS and YFSETQ. V shed 4 bases, J shed 2 bases, and the junction held 3 bases outside the gene matches. The CDR3 loop is CASSEGQTYEQYF. In DNA, the CDR3 is TGCGCCAGCAGCGAGGGACAGACCTACGAGCAGTACTTC.

This sequence joins TRBV6-5 and TRBJ2-7; no reliable D call. The germline V gene has CDR1 MNHEY and CDR2 SVGAGI. The V end was cut by 0 bases, the J end by 1 base, with 10 bases between. The CDR3 sequence is 15 residues long. The CDR3 reads CASSYSVLGSYEQYF. The CDR3 DNA sequence: TGTGCCAGCAGTTACTCGGTGCTCGGGTCCTACGAGCAGTACTTC.

The chain recombines TRBV6-1 with TRBJ2-7; D unresolved. The V and J ends lost 4 bases and 7 bases respectively, with 23 bases between them. Looked up from germline, CDR1 is MNHNS and CDR2 is SASEGT. This CDR3 comprises 16 residues. The CDR3 sequence is CASSGTIGSWPEEQYF. The CDR3 region has the DNA TGTGCCAGCAGTGGTACCATAGGTAGTTGGCCCGAAGAGCAGTACTTC.

The chain couples TRBV11-3 to TRBJ2-5; 9 positions agree with TRBD1. Unmatched junction bases numbered 6, after V lost 5 bases and J lost 5 bases. The V gene's germline CDR1 is SGHNT and CDR2 YENEEA. This CDR3 region has 14 residues. The chain's CDR3 is CASSLGTGHETQYF. CDR3 coding DNA: TGTGCCAGCAGCCTTGGGACAGGGCACGAGACCCAGTACTTC.

CDR3 coding DNA: TGTGCCAGTAGCCTAACCCACAGCGTTGGGGCCAACGTCCTGACTTTC. It encodes CASSLTHSVGANVLTF. This chain uses TRBV19 with TRBJ2-6; D is uncertain. V lost 6 bases to trimming and J lost 3 bases, with 15 bases between them. Per germline, CDR1 LNHDA and CDR2 SQIVND (reference sequence). The CDR3 totals 16 residues.

The genes are TRBV21-1 and TRBJ1-1. TRBV21-1 is a pseudogene locus. This CDR3 spans 10 amino acids. CDR3 sequence reads: CASSKGEAFF. For the CDR3, the DNA is TGTGCCAGCAGCAAGGGAGAAGCTTTCTTT.

This sequence joins TRBV10-3 and TRBJ1-2; 7 nucleotides match TRBD1. CDR3 size: 16 residues. V dropped 0 bases and J dropped 0; count of bases not matched to a gene: 4. Germline V gene lookup returns CDR1 ENHRY and CDR2 SYGVKD. CDR3 region: CAISESITGANYGYTF. The CDR3 DNA reads as TGTGCCATCAGTGAGTCTATTACAGGGGCTAACTATGGCTACACCTTC.

The chain carries TRBV11-2 and TRBJ2-1, with 10 bases identical to TRBD2. The ends lost 1 base at V and 6 bases at J; junction bases unmatched: 3. The CDR3 totals 15 residues. CDR1 and CDR2 (germline): SGHAT, FQNNGV. The CDR3 reads CASSLVSSGSNEQFF. CDR3 in DNA: TGTGCCAGCAGCTTAGTGTCTAGCGGGAGCAATGAGCAGTTCTTC.

This chain joins TRBV9 and TRBJ1-2, with TRBD1 matching 7 bases. The CDR3 spans 15 residues. Germline CDR1 SGDLS, CDR2 YYNGEE. After removal of 0 bases from V and 5 bases from J, the junction contained 7 bases not matched to a gene. The chain's CDR3 is CASSVAGGFGYGYTF. The CDR3 region has the DNA TGTGCCAGCAGCGTAGCAGGGGGATTTGGATATGGCTACACCTTC.

This CDR3 reads CASSQVGRGRSGYTF. In DNA form, the CDR3 reads TGTGCCAGCAGCCAAGTTGGCAGGGGGCGAAGCGGCTACACCTTC. The V and J genes are TRBV14 and TRBJ1-2; 8 bases match TRBD1. Germline CDR1 reads SGHDN; CDR2 reads FVKESK. The CDR3 contains 15 residues. Trimming at V came to 1 base and at J to 8 bases, leaving 9 bases not matched to a gene. The variable domain in full, with the rest retrieved from reference TRBV14 and TRBJ1-2, is EAGVTQFPSHSVIEKGQTVTLRCDPISGHDNLYWYRRVMGKEIKFLLHFVKESKQDESGMPNNRFLAERTGGTYSTLKVQPAELEDSGVYFCASSQVGRGRSGYTFGSGTRLTVV.